These T cell receptor beta chains were read from a single sample in a study of beta chain features in type 1 diabetes. Only in-frame clones appear in the TCRdb table, and some are missing; sequencing was by immunoSEQ multiplex PCR. Found here are around 430,000 clones, about 29% of them singletons; the top ten hold 0.05% to 0.065%. Sequences were obtained from naive CD4+ T cells from blood. Receptors were obtained from a man between 18 and 35 years old in good health. CDR3s include the opening cysteine and the closing phenylalanine or tryptophan. D genes are given only for firm matches. Clone size, where shown, is once, few, many, or a class for clones that have expanded.

D: TRBD2
V: TRBV29-1
size: -
J: TRBJ2-5
CDR3: CSALTSGETQYF
DNA: TGCAGCGCCTTGACTAGCGGGGAGACCCAGTACTTC

D: TRBD1
V: TRBV25-1
size: -
J: TRBJ2-1
CDR3: CASSEYTGTGHNEQFF
DNA: TGTGCCAGCAGTGAATACACCGGGACAGGGCACAATGAGCAGTTCTTC

D: TRBD2
V: TRBV5-1
size: few
J: TRBJ2-3
CDR3: CASIPGTSGSTDTQYF
DNA: TGCGCCAGCATCCCCGGGACTAGCGGGAGCACAGATACGCAGTATTTT

D: -
V: TRBV6-6
size: few
J: TRBJ2-7
CDR3: CASRSFQGRFGEQYF
DNA: TGTGCCAGCAGATCTTTCCAGGGGAGGTTCGGGGAGCAGTACTTC

D: -
V: TRBV25-1
size: -
J: TRBJ2-7
CDR3: CASSERYEQYF
DNA: TGTGCCAGCAGTGAAAGGTACGAGCAGTACTTC

D: -
V: TRBV18
size: -
J: TRBJ1-2
CDR3: CASSQSQDYGYTF
DNA: TGTGCCAGCTCGCAAAGCCAGGATTATGGCTACACCTTC

D: -
V: TRBV5-8
size: -
J: TRBJ2-7
CDR3: CASSLGPILKYF
DNA: TGTGCCAGCAGCTTGGGACCTATTTTGAAGTACTTC

D: -
V: TRBV5-6
size: few
J: TRBJ1-2
CDR3: CASRRTWTPNYGYTF
DNA: TGTGCCAGCAGACGTACCTGGACGCCTAACTATGGCTACACCTTC

D: -
V: TRBV7-3
size: -
J: TRBJ2-1
CDR3: CASSLMGGGRTYNEQFF
DNA: TGTGCCAGCAGCTTAATGGGAGGAGGGAGGACCTACAATGAGCAGTTCTTC

D: -
V: TRBV29-1
size: -
J: TRBJ2-1
CDR3: CSVEKTDNEQFF
DNA: TGCAGCGTTGAAAAAACCGACAATGAGCAGTTCTTC

D: -
V: TRBV29-1
size: few
J: TRBJ2-7
CDR3: CSVVSAYEQYF
DNA: TGCAGCGTTGTATCCGCATACGAGCAGTACTTC

D: -
V: TRBV10-3
size: few
J: TRBJ2-7
CDR3: CAISREPDYEQYF
DNA: TGTGCCATCAGCAGGGAGCCCGACTACGAGCAGTACTTC

D: TRBD1
V: TRBV5-1
size: -
J: TRBJ2-5
CDR3: CASSFSGTEETQYF
DNA: TGCGCCAGCAGCTTTTCTGGGACAGAAGAGACCCAGTACTTC

D: -
V: TRBV7-9
size: -
J: TRBJ2-6
CDR3: CASSPVAAGANVLTF
DNA: TGTGCCAGCAGCCCAGTGGCCGCCGGGGCCAACGTCCTGACTTTC

D: TRBD2
V: TRBV9
size: few
J: TRBJ2-1
CDR3: CASSVSGLVYNEQFF
DNA: TGTGCCAGCAGCGTCTCGGGACTAGTCTACAATGAGCAGTTCTTC

D: TRBD1
V: TRBV29-1
size: -
J: TRBJ2-1
CDR3: CSVRAPGTGDNNEQFF
DNA: TGCAGCGTCCGAGCGCCCGGGACAGGGGATAACAATGAGCAGTTCTTC

D: TRBD1
V: TRBV30
size: -
J: TRBJ2-7
CDR3: CAWSVFGTAIYEQYF
DNA: TGTGCCTGGAGTGTATTTGGGACAGCGATCTACGAGCAGTACTTC

D: -
V: TRBV7-2
size: few
J: TRBJ2-7
CDR3: CASSVSGYEQYF
DNA: TGTGCCAGCAGCGTGTCCGGATACGAGCAGTACTTC

D: TRBD1
V: TRBV7-2
size: few
J: TRBJ2-3
CDR3: CASRPTGVSTDTQYF
DNA: TGTGCCAGCAGACCGACAGGGGTCAGCACAGATACGCAGTATTTT

D: -
V: TRBV20-1
size: few
J: TRBJ2-7
CDR3: CSATRTEQYF
DNA: TGCAGTGCTACAAGGACCGAGCAGTACTTC

D: -
V: TRBV20-1
size: few
J: TRBJ2-7
CDR3: CSARKAYEQYF
DNA: TGCAGTGCTAGAAAGGCCTACGAGCAGTACTTC

D: -
V: TRBV30
size: -
J: TRBJ2-3
CDR3: CAWSVEVEDTQYF
DNA: TGTGCCTGGAGTGTCGAAGTTGAAGATACGCAGTATTTT

D: -
V: TRBV30
size: -
J: TRBJ1-2
CDR3: CAWSPSLRGRGYTF
DNA: TGTGCCTGGAGCCCAAGCCTACGTGGTCGGGGCTACACCTTC

D: -
V: TRBV25-1
size: -
J: TRBJ1-1
CDR3: CASSTLAGRGTEAFF
DNA: TGTGCCAGCAGTACCCTGGCGGGAAGGGGAACTGAAGCTTTCTTT

D: -
V: TRBV20-1
size: few
J: TRBJ2-5
CDR3: CSALAETQYF
DNA: TGCAGTGCTCTAGCTGAGACCCAGTACTTC

D: -
V: TRBV6-5
size: -
J: TRBJ2-6
CDR3: CASSYLQGANVLTF
DNA: TGTGCCAGCAGTTACCTACAGGGGGCCAACGTCCTGACTTTC

D: TRBD2
V: TRBV5-1
size: -
J: TRBJ2-1
CDR3: CASSKSGLAGINEQFF
DNA: TGCGCCAGCAGTAAAAGCGGGCTAGCGGGGATCAATGAGCAGTTCTTC

D: TRBD1
V: TRBV9
size: -
J: TRBJ1-5
CDR3: CASSPTGGGQPQHF
DNA: TGTGCCAGCAGCCCCACAGGGGGCGGTCAGCCCCAGCATTTT

D: TRBD1
V: TRBV25-1
size: -
J: TRBJ2-2
CDR3: CASRATGVDTGELFF
DNA: TGTGCCAGCAGAGCGACAGGGGTCGACACCGGGGAGCTGTTTTTT

D: TRBD2
V: TRBV7-3
size: -
J: TRBJ2-1
CDR3: CASSTPGLANEQFF
DNA: TGTGCCAGCAGCACCCCGGGACTAGCAAATGAGCAGTTCTTC

D: -
V: TRBV7-8
size: few
J: TRBJ2-7
CDR3: CASSLGDPLTYEQYF
DNA: TGTGCCAGCAGCCTCGGAGACCCTCTAACCTACGAGCAGTACTTC

D: -
V: TRBV15
size: -
J: TRBJ2-5
CDR3: CATSRDPARFETQYF
DNA: TGTGCCACCAGCAGAGACCCCGCTAGGTTTGAGACCCAGTACTTC

D: TRBD1
V: TRBV6-5
size: -
J: TRBJ2-7
CDR3: CASRDRGHEQYF
DNA: TGTGCCAGCAGGGACAGGGGGCACGAGCAGTACTTC

D: TRBD1
V: TRBV29-1
size: few
J: TRBJ2-3
CDR3: CSAADRDTDTQYF
DNA: TGCAGCGCCGCGGACAGGGACACAGATACGCAGTATTTT

D: TRBD2
V: TRBV9
size: -
J: TRBJ2-7
CDR3: CASSVTAGGPRDEQYF
DNA: TGTGCCAGCAGCGTTACAGCGGGAGGGCCCAGGGACGAGCAGTACTTC

D: -
V: TRBV5-6
size: -
J: TRBJ1-4
CDR3: CASSLDRNEKLFF
DNA: TGTGCCAGCAGCTTGGACAGGAATGAAAAACTGTTTTTT

D: TRBD2
V: TRBV5-1
size: -
J: TRBJ2-5
CDR3: CASSLLSGTAGETQYF
DNA: TGCGCCAGCAGCTTATTGAGCGGGACCGCCGGGGAGACCCAGTACTTC

D: TRBD1
V: TRBV30
size: -
J: TRBJ1-2
CDR3: CAWRGTGDGYGYTF
DNA: TGTGCCTGGAGGGGTACAGGGGATGGATATGGCTACACCTTC

D: -
V: TRBV4-3
size: -
J: TRBJ1-2
CDR3: CASSQWSGAAGYTF
DNA: TGCGCCAGCAGCCAATGGTCAGGGGCGGCGGGCTACACCTTC

D: TRBD2
V: TRBV10-3
size: -
J: TRBJ2-7
CDR3: CAISGTTSGRLGGDEQYF
DNA: TGTGCCATCAGCGGGACGACTAGCGGGAGGTTGGGTGGCGACGAGCAGTACTTC

D: TRBD1
V: TRBV19
size: -
J: TRBJ2-6
CDR3: CASSRQGAGSGANVLTF
DNA: TGTGCCAGTAGTCGCCAGGGGGCCGGGTCTGGGGCCAACGTCCTGACTTTC

D: -
V: TRBV6-5
size: -
J: TRBJ1-1
CDR3: CASRRFAEAFF
DNA: TGTGCCAGCAGAAGGTTCGCTGAAGCTTTCTTT

D: -
V: TRBV5-1
size: -
J: TRBJ1-5
CDR3: CASSLGGPQGSSPQHF
DNA: TGCGCCAGCAGCTTGGGGGGCCCACAGGGCTCCTCGCCCCAGCATTTT

D: -
V: TRBV13
size: -
J: TRBJ2-7
CDR3: CASSSGTPYEQYF
DNA: TGTGCCAGCAGCTCCGGGACTCCGTACGAGCAGTACTTC

D: TRBD1
V: TRBV5-1
size: -
J: TRBJ2-1
CDR3: CASSLVGGYSYNEQFF
DNA: TGCGCCAGCAGCTTGGTAGGGGGCTACTCCTACAATGAGCAGTTCTTC

D: TRBD2
V: TRBV29-1
size: -
J: TRBJ2-1
CDR3: CSVGSSGRNYNEQFF
DNA: TGCAGCGTTGGGTCTAGCGGGAGGAACTACAATGAGCAGTTCTTC

D: -
V: TRBV7-2
size: once
J: TRBJ2-2
CDR3: CASTDTGELFF
DNA: TGTGCCAGCACTGACACCGGGGAGCTGTTTTTT

D: TRBD2
V: TRBV7-2
size: -
J: TRBJ2-3
CDR3: CASSLSSGLAGGPTDTQYF
DNA: TGTGCCAGCAGCTTATCCTCGGGACTAGCGGGAGGGCCGACAGATACGCAGTATTTT

D: TRBD1
V: TRBV7-9
size: few
J: TRBJ2-7
CDR3: CASSFPDRAYEQYF
DNA: TGTGCCAGCAGCTTCCCTGACAGGGCATACGAGCAGTACTTC

D: -
V: TRBV5-4
size: -
J: TRBJ2-1
CDR3: CASSLITSGLGNEQFF
DNA: TGTGCCAGCAGCTTAATAACCAGTGGGCTCGGCAATGAGCAGTTCTTC